Listed below are T cell receptor beta chains from one sample, sequenced in a study of shared clonotypes between healthy human individuals. Repertoires were generated with immunoSEQ multiplex PCR, while TCRdb's copy carries only in-frame clones and drops some. The sample includes some 700,000 clones, roughly 91% seen only once; the top ten take roughly 36%. The sequenced material came from memory CD8+ T cells from PBMCs. The receptors were sampled from a man between 18 and 35 years old in good health. Some clones in this sample may be carry-over from other donors' samples. Both conserved end residues are part of each CDR3. D genes are given only for firm matches. The size of a clone is reported for some rows only, either as once, few or many, or as a class for expanded clones.

TRBV19	14	TRBJ2-7	TRBD1	NA	TGTGCCAGTAGTTCGGGGACAGGGTCCTACGAGCAGTACTTC	CASSSGTGSYEQYF
TRBV27	16	TRBJ2-7	TRBD2	NA	TGTGCCAGCAGTTTATCGGCGGGAGGGCCTTCCTACGAGCAGTACTTC	CASSLSAGGPSYEQYF
TRBV7-8	17	TRBJ2-7	NA	NA	TGTGCCAGCAGCCCGACACCCCCCAGGGGCGCGAACCACGAGCAGTACTTC	CASSPTPPRGANHEQYF
TRBV19	16	TRBJ1-1	NA	NA	TGTGCCAGTAGTATAGATTTGTGGATCGTGAACACTGAAGCTTTCTTT	CASSIDLWIVNTEAFF
TRBV13	16	TRBJ1-1	NA	NA	TGTGCCAGCAGCTCCACTCCCGCGGGGGCGGCCACTGAAGCTTTCTTT	CASSSTPAGAATEAFF
TRBV9	21	TRBJ2-2	TRBD2	NA	TGTGCCAGCAGCCCACGGGACACAGGACTAGCGGGAGGGCCACTGCGGTGGGAGCTGTTTTTT	CASSPRDTGLAGGPLRWELFF
TRBV10-3	13	TRBJ2-7	NA	NA	TGTGCCATCAGTGGGGACGGCTCCTACGAGCAGTACTTC	CAISGDGSYEQYF
TRBV28	16	TRBJ1-5	TRBD1	NA	TGTGCCAGCAGTACCGACAGGGAGGGGTGGAATCAGCCCCAGCATTTT	CASSTDREGWNQPQHF
TRBV10-3	16	TRBJ2-1	TRBD2	NA	TGTGCCACCGGGGAGGCTAGCGGGACCTCCTACAATGAGCAGTTCTTC	CATGEASGTSYNEQFF
TRBV2	15	TRBJ2-1	TRBD1	NA	TGTGCCAGCAGTGAGACAGGGATGACCTACAATGAGCAGTTCTTC	CASSETGMTYNEQFF
TRBV7-9	13	TRBJ2-1	TRBD2	once	TGTGCCAGCTCGCCCCTACTAGCGCCGGAGCAGTTCTTC	CASSPLLAPEQFF
TRBV7-8	14	TRBJ2-7	NA	NA	TGTGCCAGCAGCCTACCGACCTATACCTACGAGCAGTACTTC	CASSLPTYTYEQYF
TRBV7-9	15	TRBJ2-5	NA	NA	TGTGCCAGCAGCTTAGATTGGACGCCTCAAGAGACCCAGTACTTC	CASSLDWTPQETQYF
TRBV6-5	14	TRBJ1-1	NA	NA	TGTGCCAGCAGTTACAAGACAGGGAACACTGAAGCTTTCTTT	CASSYKTGNTEAFF
TRBV6-6	15	TRBJ2-1	NA	NA	TGTGCCAGCAGTTACTACCCGGACAGCAATAATGAGCAGTTCTTC	CASSYYPDSNNEQFF
TRBV11-2	16	TRBJ2-1	TRBD2	NA	TGTGCCAGCAGCTTATTAAGGCGGGAGGGCATCAATGAGCAGTTCTTC	CASSLLRREGINEQFF
TRBV15	15	TRBJ1-5	NA	NA	TGTGCCACCAGCAGAGACACGTTGGGAGGTCAGCCCCAGCATTTT	CATSRDTLGGQPQHF
TRBV4-1	16	TRBJ2-2	NA	NA	TGCGCCAGCAGCCAAGAAGTTGGCCTCCCCACCGGGGAGCTGTTTTTT	CASSQEVGLPTGELFF
TRBV29-1	15	TRBJ1-2	NA	NA	TGCAGCGTTGCCCATTTAGGGCCGGGTGACTATGGCTACACCTTC	CSVAHLGPGDYGYTF
TRBV4-3	18	TRBJ2-7	TRBD2	NA	TGCGCCAGCAGCCAAGTTCTCCCTAGCGGGAGATTTTCCTACGAGCAGTACTTC	CASSQVLPSGRFSYEQYF
TRBV27	16	TRBJ2-3	NA	NA	TGTGCCAGCAGTTTAGGACGGTACAGAGCAGCAGATACGCAGTATTTT	CASSLGRYRAADTQYF
TRBV13	14	TRBJ1-1	NA	NA	TGTGCCAGCAGCTTGGGCACTTTGAACACTGAAGCTTTCTTT	CASSLGTLNTEAFF
TRBV5-4	16	TRBJ1-1	NA	NA	TGTGCCAGCAGCTTTCTCAAAGGACTTTTGAACACTGAAGCTTTCTTT	CASSFLKGLLNTEAFF
TRBV13	16	TRBJ1-3	NA	many	TGTGCCAGCAGCCAAGCAGGGTCTCGGGAAGGAAACACCATATATTTT	CASSQAGSREGNTIYF
TRBV27	14	TRBJ2-7	TRBD1	NA	TGTGCCAGCAGTGCCAGACAGGGGACCTACGAGCAGTACTTC	CASSARQGTYEQYF
TRBV16	13	TRBJ2-1	NA	NA	TGTGCCAGCAGCCTCCTCCTAGAGAGTGAGCAGTTCTTC	CASSLLLESEQFF
TRBV6-1	17	TRBJ2-7	NA	NA	TGTGCCAGCAGTGATTTGGGAGCAGGCACGAGCTCCTACGAGCAGTACTTC	CASSDLGAGTSSYEQYF
TRBV5-4	16	TRBJ1-4	TRBD1	NA	TGTGCCAGCAGTAGTGGACAGGGTAGATTTAATGAAAAACTGTTTTTT	CASSSGQGRFNEKLFF
TRBV19	12	TRBJ1-1	TRBD1	few	TGTGCCAGTATACAGGGGGCGTTTAGAGCTTTCTTT	CASIQGAFRAFF
TRBV19	20	TRBJ2-3	NA	NA	TGTGCCAGTAGTATAGATCAGTCTCCCCCCAACCGGATTAATACAGATACGCAGTATTTT	CASSIDQSPPNRINTDTQYF
TRBV7-9	15	TRBJ2-7	TRBD1	NA	TGTGCCAGCAGCTTCAGGGGACAGGAGTCCTACGAGCAGTACTTC	CASSFRGQESYEQYF
TRBV4-2	16	TRBJ2-4	TRBD1	NA	TGTGCCAGCAGCCAATCCCGGGACAGGGGGGCAAACATTCAGTACTTC	CASSQSRDRGANIQYF
TRBV7-9	15	TRBJ2-3	TRBD2	NA	TGTGCCAGCAGTCCGCCGGGACTATCGACAGATACGCAGTATTTT	CASSPPGLSTDTQYF
TRBV9	20	TRBJ2-5	TRBD2	NA	TGTGCCAGCAGCAATCCCGGAGGCGGTAGCGGGAGGGCCGTTGGGGAGACCCAGTACTTC	CASSNPGGGSGRAVGETQYF
TRBV29-1	14	TRBJ2-7	TRBD1	once	TGCAGCGCAGATCCGGGGCAGGGGGCGGGCGAGCAGTACTTC	CSADPGQGAGEQYF
TRBV9	16	TRBJ2-3	NA	NA	TGTGCCAGCAGCGCCCTGACTCCCCGCAGCGCAGATACGCAGTATTTT	CASSALTPRSADTQYF
TRBV7-6	15	TRBJ2-1	TRBD1	NA	TGTGCCAGCAGCTTCGACAGGGCCTCCTACAATGAGCAGTTCTTC	CASSFDRASYNEQFF
TRBV15	15	TRBJ2-6	NA	NA	TGTGCCACCAGCAAACTCGAACCCGGGGCCAACGTCCTGACTTTC	CATSKLEPGANVLTF
TRBV27	15	TRBJ1-1	NA	once	TGTGCCAGCAGTTTATCGTGGAGGGGGAACACTGAAGCTTTCTTT	CASSLSWRGNTEAFF
TRBV9	12	TRBJ2-3	TRBD2	NA	TGTGCCAGCAGCTTAACTAGCGGTACGCAGTATTTT	CASSLTSGTQYF
TRBV9	13	TRBJ1-1	NA	NA	TGTGCCAGCAGCCTCGGGGGACTCACTGAAGCTTTCTTT	CASSLGGLTEAFF
TRBV4-2	18	TRBJ2-1	NA	NA	TGTGCCAGCAGCCAAGGCCTGGGCGGAGGACCCTTGATGAATGAGCAGTTCTTC	CASSQGLGGGPLMNEQFF
TRBV2	15	TRBJ2-1	TRBD1	NA	TGTGCCAGCAGTGAGGGGACAGGGTCTCCCAATGAGCAGTTCTTC	CASSEGTGSPNEQFF